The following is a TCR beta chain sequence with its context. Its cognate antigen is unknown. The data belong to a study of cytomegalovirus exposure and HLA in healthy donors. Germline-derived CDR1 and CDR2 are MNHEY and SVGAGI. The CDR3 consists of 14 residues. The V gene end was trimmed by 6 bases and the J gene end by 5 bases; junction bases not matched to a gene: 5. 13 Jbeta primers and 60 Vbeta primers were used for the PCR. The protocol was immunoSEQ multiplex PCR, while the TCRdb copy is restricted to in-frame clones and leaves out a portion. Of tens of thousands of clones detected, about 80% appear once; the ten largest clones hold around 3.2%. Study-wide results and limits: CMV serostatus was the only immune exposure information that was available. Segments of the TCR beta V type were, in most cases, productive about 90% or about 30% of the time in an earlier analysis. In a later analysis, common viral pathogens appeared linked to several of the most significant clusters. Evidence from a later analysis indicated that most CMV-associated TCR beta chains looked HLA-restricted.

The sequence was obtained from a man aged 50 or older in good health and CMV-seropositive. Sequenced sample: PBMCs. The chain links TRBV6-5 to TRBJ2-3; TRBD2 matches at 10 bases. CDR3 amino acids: CASRLAGVGDTQYF. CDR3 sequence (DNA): TGTGCCAGCAGGCTAGCGGGAGTAGGAGATACGCAGTATTTT.